A selection of T cell receptor beta chains follows, all from one sample in a study of Ad26.COV2.S vaccination and SARS-CoV-2 variants. The repertoire was sequenced with immunoSEQ multiplex PCR; TCRdb's copy has only in-frame clones and lacks some. The sample includes some 340,000 clones, around 83% of them seen just once. The sequencing here drew on peripheral blood, taken in a trial of Ad26.COV2.S vaccine versus placebo. These receptors all stem from a person between 18 and 65 years old who received the Ad26.COV2.S COVID-19 vaccine or a placebo. The CDR3 runs from the conserved cysteine through the conserved F or W. Each record gives: J gene, D gene, clone size, V gene, CDR3 protein, CDR3 DNA. A D gene is named only where the DNA matches it firmly. Some rows mark clone size as missing; the rest say once, few, many or name a class of expanded clone.

j_gene: TRBJ1-1; d_gene: .; abundance: few; v_gene: TRBV6-4; CDR3aa: CASSEGRHTEAFF; CDR3nt: TGTGCCAGCAGTGAGGGCAGACACACTGAAGCTTTCTTT
j_gene: TRBJ2-5; d_gene: .; abundance: .; v_gene: TRBV19; CDR3aa: CASSIDADETQYF; CDR3nt: TGTGCCAGTAGTATAGATGCCGACGAGACCCAGTACTTC
j_gene: TRBJ2-3; d_gene: TRBD2; abundance: .; v_gene: TRBV7-2; CDR3aa: CASRDRAGGRTQYF; CDR3nt: TGTGCCAGCAGAGACCGAGCGGGGGGGAGGACGCAGTATTTT
j_gene: TRBJ2-1; d_gene: TRBD2; abundance: .; v_gene: TRBV7-2; CDR3aa: CASSLVVTRRGYYNEQFF; CDR3nt: TGTGCCAGCAGCTTAGTGGTAACTCGGCGGGGGTATTACAATGAGCAGTTCTTC
j_gene: TRBJ2-3; d_gene: .; abundance: .; v_gene: TRBV30; CDR3aa: CAWSVSGTDTQYF; CDR3nt: TGTGCCTGGAGTGTATCGGGCACAGATACGCAGTATTTT
j_gene: TRBJ2-7; d_gene: TRBD1; abundance: .; v_gene: TRBV15; CDR3aa: CATSRGGQGSSYEQYF; CDR3nt: TGTGCCACCAGCAGAGGTGGACAGGGCTCCTCCTACGAGCAGTACTTC
j_gene: TRBJ1-4; d_gene: .; abundance: .; v_gene: TRBV29-1; CDR3aa: CSVARSSSANEKLFF; CDR3nt: TGCAGCGTTGCTCGCAGTTCCTCGGCTAATGAAAAACTGTTTTTT
j_gene: TRBJ1-2; d_gene: .; abundance: .; v_gene: TRBV23-1; CDR3aa: CASSQSASTGPRLWSGYTF; CDR3nt: TGCGCCAGCAGTCAATCGGCCAGTACAGGACCCCGTTTATGGAGTGGCTACACCTTC
j_gene: TRBJ2-1; d_gene: TRBD2; abundance: .; v_gene: TRBV4-3; CDR3aa: CASSQDERGSHNEQFF; CDR3nt: TGCGCCAGCAGCCAAGATGAGCGGGGCTCGCACAATGAGCAGTTCTTC
j_gene: TRBJ2-7; d_gene: .; abundance: .; v_gene: TRBV7-2; CDR3aa: CASSLTFLGTYEQYF; CDR3nt: TGTGCCAGCAGCTTAACGTTTCTGGGTACCTACGAGCAGTACTTC
j_gene: TRBJ1-2; d_gene: TRBD1; abundance: .; v_gene: TRBV7-2; CDR3aa: CASSLDRGQANYGYTF; CDR3nt: TGTGCCAGCAGCTTAGACAGGGGGCAAGCTAACTATGGCTACACCTTC
j_gene: TRBJ1-1; d_gene: .; abundance: .; v_gene: TRBV7-9; CDR3aa: CASSLGRGWNEAFF; CDR3nt: TGTGCCAGCAGCTTAGGTAGGGGATGGAATGAAGCTTTCTTT
j_gene: TRBJ1-1; d_gene: .; abundance: .; v_gene: TRBV10-3; CDR3aa: CAIGGGPNTEAFF; CDR3nt: TGCGCCATCGGTGGGGGCCCGAACACTGAAGCTTTCTTT
j_gene: TRBJ2-7; d_gene: .; abundance: .; v_gene: TRBV11-3; CDR3aa: CASSLGPTLDLTYEQYF; CDR3nt: TGTGCCAGCAGCTTAGGTCCCACTTTAGACCTCACCTACGAGCAGTACTTC
j_gene: TRBJ1-3; d_gene: .; abundance: .; v_gene: TRBV2; CDR3aa: CASSGTASGNTIYF; CDR3nt: TGTGCCAGCAGCGGGACGGCCTCTGGAAACACCATATATTTT
j_gene: TRBJ2-2; d_gene: .; abundance: .; v_gene: TRBV5-1; CDR3aa: CASSLVTSTGELFF; CDR3nt: TGCGCCAGCAGCTTAGTTACCTCCACCGGGGAGCTGTTTTTT
j_gene: TRBJ2-7; d_gene: .; abundance: .; v_gene: TRBV5-1; CDR3aa: CASSPQGSFSYDQYF; CDR3nt: TGCGCCAGCAGCCCTCAGGGGTCCTTCTCCTACGATCAGTACTTC
j_gene: TRBJ1-2; d_gene: .; abundance: few; v_gene: TRBV6-5; CDR3aa: CASSPGRDRGYTF; CDR3nt: TGTGCCAGCAGCCCCGGGAGGGATCGTGGCTACACCTTC
j_gene: TRBJ2-1; d_gene: .; abundance: .; v_gene: TRBV11-2; CDR3aa: CASSQNNEQFF; CDR3nt: TGTGCCAGCAGTCAAAACAATGAGCAGTTCTTC
j_gene: TRBJ1-5; d_gene: .; abundance: .; v_gene: TRBV19; CDR3aa: CASSPPGPDSNQPQHF; CDR3nt: TGTGCCAGTAGTCCCCCCGGGCCGGATAGCAATCAGCCCCAGCATTTT
j_gene: TRBJ2-5; d_gene: .; abundance: once; v_gene: TRBV30; CDR3aa: CAWSDGRTQYF; CDR3nt: TGTGCCTGGAGCGACGGACGGACCCAGTACTTC
j_gene: TRBJ1-3; d_gene: .; abundance: once; v_gene: TRBV4-2; CDR3aa: CASSQDATSSGNTIYF; CDR3nt: TGTGCCAGCAGCCAAGACGCTACCAGCTCTGGAAACACCATATATTTT
j_gene: TRBJ1-2; d_gene: TRBD1; abundance: .; v_gene: TRBV7-9; CDR3aa: CASSLLGTGDYGYTF; CDR3nt: TGTGCCAGCAGCTTATTAGGGACAGGGGATTATGGCTACACCTTC
j_gene: TRBJ2-6; d_gene: .; abundance: once; v_gene: TRBV6-2/TRBV6-3; CDR3aa: CASSQDGSGANVLTF; CDR3nt: TGTGCCAGCAGCCAGGACGGCTCTGGGGCCAACGTCCTGACTTTC
j_gene: TRBJ2-2; d_gene: TRBD1; abundance: .; v_gene: TRBV2; CDR3aa: CASSGGNRGVMAGELFF; CDR3nt: TGTGCCAGCAGTGGGGGAAACAGGGGAGTGATGGCCGGGGAGCTGTTTTTT
j_gene: TRBJ2-2; d_gene: .; abundance: .; v_gene: TRBV5-1; CDR3aa: CASSSPPPPGELFF; CDR3nt: TGCGCCAGCAGCTCCCCCCCTCCTCCGGGGGAGCTGTTTTTT
j_gene: TRBJ2-1; d_gene: .; abundance: .; v_gene: TRBV20-1; CDR3aa: CSASVNNEQFF; CDR3nt: TGCAGTGCTAGTGTCAACAATGAGCAGTTCTTC
j_gene: TRBJ1-5; d_gene: .; abundance: .; v_gene: TRBV18; CDR3aa: CASPRKEIWTDYQPQHF; CDR3nt: TGTGCCAGCCCCCGGAAGGAAATCTGGACAGACTATCAGCCCCAGCATTTT
j_gene: TRBJ1-1; d_gene: .; abundance: .; v_gene: TRBV21-1; CDR3aa: CASSKDDSEAFF; CDR3nt: TGTGCCAGCAGCAAAGACGACAGTGAAGCTTTCTTT
j_gene: TRBJ1-4; d_gene: TRBD1; abundance: .; v_gene: TRBV5-1; CDR3aa: CASSLTGTGYEKLFF; CDR3nt: TGCGCCAGCAGCCTTACCGGGACAGGGTATGAAAAACTGTTTTTT
j_gene: TRBJ2-3; d_gene: TRBD2; abundance: .; v_gene: TRBV7-2; CDR3aa: CASSLATSGASTDTQYF; CDR3nt: TGTGCCAGCAGCTTAGCGACTAGCGGGGCGAGCACAGATACGCAGTATTTT
j_gene: TRBJ1-2; d_gene: .; abundance: .; v_gene: TRBV7-2; CDR3aa: CASSTAGTLGYTF; CDR3nt: TGTGCCAGCAGCACCGCAGGGACCCTGGGCTACACCTTC
j_gene: TRBJ1-6; d_gene: .; abundance: .; v_gene: TRBV7-8; CDR3aa: CASRSNREVGSYNSPLHF; CDR3nt: TGTGCCAGCAGGTCAAACAGGGAAGTGGGGTCCTATAATTCACCCCTCCACTTT
j_gene: TRBJ1-1; d_gene: .; abundance: .; v_gene: TRBV5-1; CDR3aa: CASSTSGGGNTEAFF; CDR3nt: TGCGCCAGCAGCACCTCGGGGGGAGGCAACACTGAAGCTTTCTTT
j_gene: TRBJ2-7; d_gene: TRBD1; abundance: .; v_gene: TRBV15; CDR3aa: CATSKQGQGTYEQYF; CDR3nt: TGTGCCACCAGCAAGCAGGGACAGGGGACTTACGAGCAGTACTTC
j_gene: TRBJ1-2; d_gene: .; abundance: .; v_gene: TRBV30; CDR3aa: CAWSGKGVYGYTF; CDR3nt: TGTGCCTGGAGTGGCAAGGGTGTTTATGGCTACACCTTC
j_gene: TRBJ2-3; d_gene: .; abundance: .; v_gene: TRBV5-4; CDR3aa: CASSGGGGLGTDTQYF; CDR3nt: TGTGCCAGCAGCGGTGGCGGGGGCTTAGGCACAGATACGCAGTATTTT
j_gene: TRBJ1-5; d_gene: TRBD1; abundance: .; v_gene: TRBV29-1; CDR3aa: CSVGDRGDQPQHF; CDR3nt: TGCAGCGTTGGGGACAGGGGCGATCAGCCCCAGCATTTT
j_gene: TRBJ2-7; d_gene: .; abundance: .; v_gene: TRBV7-6; CDR3aa: CASSLASWGVRDEQYF; CDR3nt: TGTGCCAGCAGCTTAGCGTCGTGGGGGGTACGTGACGAGCAGTACTTC
j_gene: TRBJ1-1; d_gene: .; abundance: .; v_gene: TRBV9; CDR3aa: CASSVAPGANTEAFF; CDR3nt: TGTGCCAGCAGCGTAGCTCCAGGGGCCAACACTGAAGCTTTCTTT
j_gene: TRBJ1-1; d_gene: .; abundance: .; v_gene: TRBV4-1; CDR3aa: CASSQQTGGFKAFF; CDR3nt: TGCGCCAGCAGCCAACAGACAGGTGGCTTTAAAGCTTTCTTT
j_gene: TRBJ2-5; d_gene: TRBD1; abundance: .; v_gene: TRBV2; CDR3aa: CASNLWGQQETQYF; CDR3nt: TGTGCCAGCAACCTATGGGGACAGCAAGAGACCCAGTACTTC
j_gene: TRBJ1-5; d_gene: .; abundance: .; v_gene: TRBV16; CDR3aa: CASSQFYSNQPQHF; CDR3nt: TGTGCCAGCAGCCAATTCTACAGCAATCAGCCCCAGCATTTT
j_gene: TRBJ2-5; d_gene: TRBD2; abundance: once; v_gene: TRBV5-4; CDR3aa: CASSLAGGEETQYF; CDR3nt: TGTGCCAGCAGCTTGGCCGGGGGGGAAGAGACCCAGTACTTC
j_gene: TRBJ1-5; d_gene: .; abundance: few; v_gene: TRBV27; CDR3aa: CASSLSRTLRNQPQHF; CDR3nt: TGTGCCAGCAGTTTATCTAGGACACTGCGAAATCAGCCCCAGCATTTT
j_gene: TRBJ2-1; d_gene: .; abundance: .; v_gene: TRBV5-1; CDR3aa: CASNGGQDNEQFF; CDR3nt: TGCGCCAGCAATGGAGGGCAGGACAATGAGCAGTTCTTC
j_gene: TRBJ1-3; d_gene: .; abundance: .; v_gene: TRBV28; CDR3aa: CASSRNTIYF; CDR3nt: TGTGCCAGCAGTCGAAACACCATATATTTT
j_gene: TRBJ2-4; d_gene: TRBD2; abundance: .; v_gene: TRBV7-4; CDR3aa: CASSPPLAGGPGNIQYF; CDR3nt: TGTGCCAGCAGCCCACCACTAGCGGGGGGGCCGGGAAACATTCAGTACTTC
j_gene: TRBJ1-2; d_gene: .; abundance: .; v_gene: TRBV5-1; CDR3aa: CASSLGQKNYGYTF; CDR3nt: TGCGCCAGCAGCTTGGGACAGAAGAACTATGGCTACACCTTC
j_gene: TRBJ1-3; d_gene: .; abundance: .; v_gene: TRBV6-1; CDR3aa: CASSERNTIYF; CDR3nt: TGTGCCAGCAGTGAAAGGAACACCATATATTTT
j_gene: TRBJ1-1; d_gene: .; abundance: .; v_gene: TRBV7-8; CDR3aa: CASSSGTLNTEAFF; CDR3nt: TGTGCCAGCAGCTCCGGGACACTGAACACTGAAGCTTTCTTT
j_gene: TRBJ1-1; d_gene: .; abundance: .; v_gene: TRBV30; CDR3aa: CAWSGGGNTEAFF; CDR3nt: TGTGCCTGGAGCGGAGGGGGGAACACTGAAGCTTTCTTT